What follows is one TCR beta chain and its context. The antigen remains unidentified. This sample is part of a study of beta chain features in type 1 diabetes. Study results and limitations: People with Type 1 diabetes carried modestly yet significantly shorter TCRB CDR3s in all four CD4+ subsets.

Per donor, one heparinised blood draw averaged roughly 120 mL. Sort purity for all populations was recorded as exceeding 98%. CDR3 length: 15 residues. CDR1 and CDR2 (germline): SGHTA, FQGNSA. Losses at the gene ends were 2 bases for V and 2 bases for J; bases not matched to a gene: 4. The study reverse transcribed the entire isolated RNA, so it sequenced expressed TCRB transcripts. TCRdb's copy holds only in-frame clones and misses some; the assay was immunoSEQ multiplex PCR. The sample lists 600,000 or so clones, over 10% occurring once. The chain is built from TRBV7-2 and TRBJ2-5; TRBD2 agrees at 8 bases. Sequenced sample: naive CD4+ T cells from blood. This sequence was found in a man aged 25 to 45 with type 1 diabetes. CDR3 residues: CASSLNSGVQETQYF. The CDR3 DNA reads TGTGCCAGCAGCTTAAATAGCGGGGTACAAGAGACCCAGTACTTC.